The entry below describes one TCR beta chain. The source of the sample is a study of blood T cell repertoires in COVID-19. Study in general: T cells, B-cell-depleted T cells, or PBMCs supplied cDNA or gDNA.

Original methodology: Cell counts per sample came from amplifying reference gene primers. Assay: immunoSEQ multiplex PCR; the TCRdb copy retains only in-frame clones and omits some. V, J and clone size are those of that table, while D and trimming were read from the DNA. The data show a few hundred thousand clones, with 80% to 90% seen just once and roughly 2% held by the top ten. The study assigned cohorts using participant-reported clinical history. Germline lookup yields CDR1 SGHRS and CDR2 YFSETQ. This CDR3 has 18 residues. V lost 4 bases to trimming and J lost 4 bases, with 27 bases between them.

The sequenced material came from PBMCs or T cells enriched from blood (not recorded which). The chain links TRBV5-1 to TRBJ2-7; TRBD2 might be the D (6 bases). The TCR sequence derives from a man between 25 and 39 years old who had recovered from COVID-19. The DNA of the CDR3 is TGCGCCAGCAGCCGTACGGGGGACTGGGCTCCGAGCGGATACGAGCAGTACTTC. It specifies CASSRTGDWAPSGYEQYF.